The clone carrying this TCR beta chain was detected ten times or more. There are 16 residues in the CDR3. The germline V gene encodes CDR1 SGHVS and CDR2 FNYEAQ. Trimming cost V 2 bases and J 0 bases; bases outside gene matches: 2. These data are taken from a study of T cell repertoires in cytomegalovirus infection. TCRdb re-called the reads with MiXCR, one entry per CDR3 protein. This table has more than 650,000 distinct CDR3 sequences, approximately 40% appearing once. The TCR originated in a human donor in good health (CMV status not recorded). Some clones in this sample may be carry-over from other donors' samples. Sequenced sample: PBMCs. This chain links TRBV7-6 with TRBJ1-5; 9 bases match TRBD1. In DNA, the CDR3 is TGTGCCAGCAGCTTACGGACAGGGGATAGCAATCAGCCCCAGCATTTT. It is translated as CASSLRTGDSNQPQHF.